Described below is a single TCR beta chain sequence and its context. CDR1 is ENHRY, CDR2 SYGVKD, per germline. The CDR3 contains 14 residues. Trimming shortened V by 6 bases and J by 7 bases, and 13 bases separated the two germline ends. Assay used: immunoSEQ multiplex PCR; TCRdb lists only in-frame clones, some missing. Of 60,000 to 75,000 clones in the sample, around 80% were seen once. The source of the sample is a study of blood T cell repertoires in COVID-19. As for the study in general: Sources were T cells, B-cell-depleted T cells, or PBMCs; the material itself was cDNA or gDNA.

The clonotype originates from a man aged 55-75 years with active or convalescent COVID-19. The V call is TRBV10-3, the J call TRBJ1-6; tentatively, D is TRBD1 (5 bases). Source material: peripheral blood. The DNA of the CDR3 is TGTGCCATCAGAGCCGGGACTACGAATTCACCCCTCCACTTT. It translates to CAIRAGTTNSPLHF.